The 28 T cell receptor beta chains listed next were all sequenced from one sample in a study of CD8 T cells in ankylosing spondylitis. Via MiXCR, TCRdb re-called the 5' RACE reads, giving one row per CDR3 protein. Of 130,000 to 150,000 distinct CDR3 sequences in the sample, approximately 9.2% are singletons; the top ten hold 7.3%. Material for sequencing was synovial fluid, either unsorted or a sorted T cell fraction (not recorded which). The receptors originated from a male donor with ankylosing spondylitis.

This clonotype showed up many times. The CDR3 DNA follows: TGTGCCAGCAGCTTAACGGAGGGTGGCAATCAGCCCCAGCATTTT. It is translated as CASSLTEGGNQPQHF. The rearrangement uses TRBV7-2 and TRBJ1-5; D call uncertain. Germline values: CDR1 SGHTA, CDR2 FQGNSA. Trimming stripped 2 bases from V and 2 bases from J, with 10 bases between. The CDR3 spans 15 residues. Looking up the rest from reference TRBV7-2 and TRBJ1-5 gives the full variable domain: GAGVSQSPSNKVTEKGKDVELRCDPISGHTALYWYRQSLGQGLEFLIYFQGNSAPDKSGLPSDRFSAERTGGSVSTLTIQRTQQEDSAVYLCASSLTEGGNQPQHFGDGTRLSIL.

This clonotype was counted at least ten times. This CDR3 reads CASSPSGADRPIFF. The CDR3 nucleotides read TGTGCCAGCTCACCCTCCGGGGCCGACCGCCCGATCTTCTTC. The chain carries TRBV18 and TRBJ2-1; D might be TRBD1 or TRBD2, each matching 5 bases. This CDR3 region has 14 residues. V gave up 3 bases and J gave up 16 bases, with 22 bases separating them. Looked up from germline, CDR1 is KGHSH and CDR2 is LQKENI.

This clonotype has just a few counts. The chain links TRBV2 to TRBJ2-3; the D is unclear. The CDR3 is made up of 12 amino acids. Trimming stripped 5 bases from V and 2 bases from J, with 5 bases between. Germline-derived CDR1 and CDR2 are SNHLY and FYNNEI. Here the CDR3 reads CASSYNTDTQYF. The CDR3 region has the DNA TGTGCCAGCAGTTACAACACAGATACGCAGTATTTT.

This clonotype was seen at least ten times. V is TRBV20-1 and J is TRBJ2-7, with D possibly TRBD2 on 5 matching bases. CDR3 length equals 14 residues. Trimming removed 0 bases at V and 5 bases at J, with 14 bases between. The germline V gene has CDR1 DFQATT and CDR2 SNEGSKA (reference sequence). The CDR3 DNA is TGCAGTGCTAGAGATCTGACGCTGCGGGACGAGCAGTACTTC. It codes for CSARDLTLRDEQYF.

Only a few counts were recorded for this clonotype. The rearrangement uses TRBV7-9 and TRBJ2-2, with D maybe TRBD1 (6 bases). Trimming removed 1 base from V and 1 base from J, with 7 bases in between. The CDR3 has 15 residues. The V gene's germline CDR1 is SEHNR and CDR2 FQNEAQ (reference sequence). CDR3 residues: CASSLGTENTGELFF. In DNA, the CDR3 is TGTGCCAGCAGCTTAGGGACAGAGAACACCGGGGAGCTGTTTTTT.

This clonotype was found many times. The chain combines TRBV7-8 with TRBJ2-4; D gene ambiguous. Germline V gene data show CDR1 as SGHVS and CDR2 as FQNEAQ. The V end lost 9 bases, the J end lost 2 bases, and 8 bases lay between the germline ends. CDR3 length: 12 amino acids. Here the CDR3 reads CARAGPKNIQYF. CDR3 nucleotides: TGTGCCAGGGCTGGACCCAAAAACATTCAGTACTTC.

This clonotype has at least ten counts. The rearrangement links TRBV2 to TRBJ2-3; D is ambiguous. Germline V gives CDR1 SNHLY, CDR2 FYNNEI. Between the trimmed V and J ends, which lost 5 bases and 9 bases, there was a span of 21 bases. The CDR3 has 15 amino acids. In DNA form, the CDR3 reads TGTGCCAGCAGTCCTGGGGATCCAACCAGACGCACGCAGTATTTT. Translated, it gives CASSPGDPTRRTQYF.

This clonotype was counted only a few times. The genes are TRBV18 and TRBJ1-1, with D tentatively TRBD1 (6 bases). The V and J ends lost 6 bases and 4 bases respectively, with 9 bases between them. This CDR3 region has 12 residues. Per the germline V gene, CDR1 is KGHSH and CDR2 is LQKENI. CDR3 coding DNA: TGTGCCAGCTCCTCCAGGGGCACTGAAGCTTTCTTT. Its translation is CASSSRGTEAFF.

The table lists this clonotype with many counts. This chain uses TRBV5-1 with TRBJ2-3, with 9 bases matching TRBD1. CDR3 size: 16 residues. Germline CDR1 and CDR2: SGHRS and YFSETQ. The J segment lost 6 bases and the V segment lost 4 bases, leaving 12 bases of the junction unmatched. Here the CDR3 DNA reads TGCGCCAGCAGCACATACGGGACAGGGCTTTTGGATACGCAGTATTTT. It codes for CASSTYGTGLLDTQYF.

In its sample, this clonotype is medium-sized. The chain uses TRBV6-1 and TRBJ1-2; 7 bases fit TRBD1. J gave up 3 bases and V 6 bases, and 10 bases lay outside the gene matches. Germline assignment: CDR1 MNHNS and CDR2 SASEGT. The CDR3 is 15 residues long. This CDR3 reads CASSAHGQAYYGYTF. The DNA for the CDR3 is TGTGCCAGCAGCGCCCATGGACAGGCCTACTATGGCTACACCTTC.

This clonotype was detected ten times or more. The rearrangement joins TRBV7-2 to TRBJ2-7, with 10 bases lining up with TRBD2. The ends lost 6 bases at V and 2 bases at J; junction bases unmatched: 7. CDR3 length: 15 amino acids. Germline assignment: CDR1 SGHTA and CDR2 FQGNSA. The DNA for the CDR3 is TGTGCCAGCAGAAATAGCGGGGGGCTCGCCTACGAGCAGTACTTC. This gives the protein CASRNSGGLAYEQYF.

This clonotype occurred many times. The chain links TRBV6-1 to TRBJ1-1; D is unresolved. V lost 10 bases, J lost 1 base, and 13 bases lay in between. Germline CDR1 is MNHNS and CDR2 is SASEGT. The CDR3 contains 13 residues. The CDR3 protein is CATQRVGNTEAFF. The CDR3 coding sequence is TGTGCCACCCAGCGCGTGGGGAACACTGAAGCTTTCTTT.

This clonotype was recorded at least ten times. J is TRBJ1-2 and V is TRBV29-1; possible D gene TRBD1, 5 bases. V lost 7 bases and J lost 2, with 14 bases in between. The CDR3 extends over 13 amino acids. Germline CDR1 reads SQVTM; CDR2 reads ANQGSEA. DNA for the CDR3: TGCAGCGGGGGACGGCGAGACAACTATGGCTACACCTTC. As protein: CSGGRRDNYGYTF.

The sample holds a few counts of this clonotype. The rearrangement joins TRBV20-1 to TRBJ1-2; 8 bases fit TRBD1. CDR1 is DFQATT, CDR2 SNEGSKA, per germline (reference sequence). This CDR3 is built from 13 residues. The CDR3 DNA sequence: TGCAGCCGGACAGGGTCTTCTAACTATGGCTACACCTTC. It yields the protein CSRTGSSNYGYTF.

This clonotype was recorded many times. The DNA of the CDR3 is TGCAGCGTTGTGCGACGGGGGGGAATTGATACGCAGTATTTT. As protein: CSVVRRGGIDTQYF. This chain joins TRBV29-1 and TRBJ2-3; 8 nucleotides align to TRBD2. With V trimmed by 4 bases and J by 6 bases, 9 bases remained unmatched. The CDR3 is 14 amino acids. Germline assignment: CDR1 SQVTM and CDR2 ANQGSEA.

This clonotype has just a few counts. J is TRBJ2-3 and V is TRBV20-1, with a weak D call TRBD2 (6 bases). CDR1 DFQATT and CDR2 SNEGSKA come from the germline V gene (reference sequence). V was pared by 5 bases and J by 3 bases, with 18 bases between. The CDR3 covers 15 residues. The CDR3 is CSAPQPGLGTDTQYF. CDR3 nucleotides: TGCAGTGCTCCTCAACCGGGACTGGGGACAGATACGCAGTATTTT.

The chain uses TRBV5-1 and TRBJ2-1; D assignment may be TRBD1 or TRBD2 (5 bases each). This CDR3 comprises 17 residues. In germline, CDR1 is SGHRS, CDR2 YFSETQ. Trimming pared 4 bases from V and 7 bases from J, leaving 24 bases between. CDR3 DNA: TGCGCCAGCAGCGCCAGGGACCAAGCCCTGCCGCGGAATGAGCAGTTCTTC. Its translation is CASSARDQALPRNEQFF.

The chain has TRBV19 and TRBJ1-2, with TRBD1 matching over 8 bases. Trimming removed 8 bases from V and 6 bases from J; junction bases left unmatched: 11. CDR1 LNHDA and CDR2 SQIVND come from the germline V gene (reference sequence). CDR3 length: 14 amino acids. The CDR3 region has the DNA TGTGCCAGTCAATTGCAGGGGGCGCCGGATGGCTACACCTTC. Encoded protein: CASQLQGAPDGYTF.

This clonotype was observed many times. The chain couples TRBV9 to TRBJ2-7; D may be TRBD1 or TRBD2 (5 bases each). V lost 0 bases and J 3 bases, leaving 13 bases between the germline ends. This CDR3 has 15 residues. Germline V gene lookup returns CDR1 SGDLS and CDR2 YYNGEE. CDR3 amino acids: CASSVGGTSSYEQYF. CDR3 nucleotide sequence: TGTGCCAGCAGCGTAGGAGGGACGTCGAGCTACGAGCAGTACTTC. Complete variable domain (other parts from reference TRBV9 and TRBJ2-7): DSGVTQTPKHLITATGQRVTLRCSPRSGDLSVYWYQQSLDQGLQFLIQYYNGEERAKGNILERFSAQQFPDLHSELNLSSLELGDSALYFCASSVGGTSSYEQYFGPGTRLTVT.

The chain has TRBV16 and TRBJ1-2, with D tentatively TRBD1 (6 bases). The V and J ends lost 0 bases and 5 bases respectively, with 19 bases between them. Per the germline V gene, CDR1 is KGHSY and CDR2 is FQNENV. There are 17 residues in the CDR3. DNA of the CDR3: TGTGCCAGCAGCCAATCGGTCCAGGGGCCTAGTTCTTATGGCTACACCTTC. Translated, it gives CASSQSVQGPSSYGYTF.

This sequence joins TRBV7-2 and TRBJ2-7, with a possible D match to TRBD2 (7 bases). The CDR3 is 14 amino acids. V was clipped by 5 bases and J by 5 bases, with 16 bases between them. Germline assignment: CDR1 SGHTA and CDR2 FQGNSA. Written as DNA, the CDR3 is TGTGCCAGCAGCCCTGGGGGGGCGCGAAACGAGCAGTACTTC. It specifies CASSPGGARNEQYF.

This clonotype was detected a few times. The genes are TRBV7-6 and TRBJ2-3; D remains unclear. Germline CDR1 SGHVS, CDR2 FNYEAQ. The CDR3 contains 14 residues. Trimming cost V 6 bases and J 1 base, with 11 bases left between them. The CDR3 sequence: CASSYQTGTDTQYF. The CDR3 DNA is TGTGCCAGCAGTTATCAGACGGGCACAGATACGCAGTATTTT. Looking up the rest from reference TRBV7-6 and TRBJ2-3 gives the full variable domain: GAGVSQSPRYKVTKRGQDVALRCDPISGHVSLYWYRQALGQGPEFLTYFNYEAQQDKSGLPNDRFSAERPEGSISTLTIQRTEQRDSAMYRCASSYQTGTDTQYFGPGTRLTVL.

Many counts were recorded for this clonotype. The genes are TRBV10-3 and TRBJ2-5; tentative D call: TRBD2 (7 bases). The CDR3 covers 13 residues. The V end lost 10 bases, the J end lost 5 bases, and 17 bases lay between the germline ends. In germline, CDR1 is ENHRY, CDR2 SYGVKD. CDR3 in amino acids: CATGRGAEETQYF. In nucleotides, the CDR3 is TGTGCCACAGGACGGGGGGCCGAGGAGACCCAGTACTTC.

The chain joins TRBV5-1 to TRBJ2-2; 7 bases match TRBD2. V lost 4 bases to trimming and J lost 3 bases; unmatched junction nucleotides: 6. Germline-derived CDR1 and CDR2 are SGHRS and YFSETQ. This CDR3 has 15 residues. The CDR3 region is CASSRLAVHTGELFF. CDR3 coding DNA: TGCGCCAGCAGCAGGCTAGCGGTTCACACCGGGGAGCTGTTTTTT.

V and J are TRBV20-1 and TRBJ2-1; D might be TRBD1 or TRBD2, each matching 5 bases. Trimming left V 2 bases short and J 6 bases short, with 17 bases between. The CDR3 runs 15 residues. Germline CDR1 reads DFQATT; CDR2 reads SNEGSKA (reference sequence). DNA of the CDR3: TGCAGTGCTAGACCAGGGACCCCCGCGGGCAATGAGCAGTTCTTC. Translating gives CSARPGTPAGNEQFF.

In its sample, this clonotype was seen many times. V is TRBV7-2 and J is TRBJ2-1; no definite D call. The V gene lost 1 base and the J gene lost 4 bases, with 11 bases spanning the gap. The CDR3 covers 15 residues. CDR1 is SGHTA, CDR2 FQGNSA, per germline. The CDR3 DNA reads TGTGCCAGCAGCTTAGGGTCTACATCTTACAATGAGCAGTTCTTC. This translates into CASSLGSTSYNEQFF.

This clonotype appeared many times. J is TRBJ2-3 and V is TRBV12-3 or TRBV12-4, with 10 positions matching TRBD2. V lost 3 bases, J lost 1 base, and 4 bases stayed unmatched. The CDR3 totals 16 residues. The CDR3 DNA reads as TGTGCCAGCAGTTTCTTAAGCGGGAGGGGCACAGATACGCAGTATTTT. Translated: CASSFLSGRGTDTQYF.

This clonotype was detected a few times. CDR3 coding DNA: TGTGCCAGCAGCTCGTGGAAAGACAGCACAGATACGCAGTATTTT. It specifies CASSSWKDSTDTQYF. This sequence joins TRBV11-2 and TRBJ2-3; D unresolved. V lost 4 bases to trimming and J lost 0 bases, with 11 bases between them. Germline values: CDR1 SGHAT, CDR2 FQNNGV. The CDR3 is 15 amino acids.